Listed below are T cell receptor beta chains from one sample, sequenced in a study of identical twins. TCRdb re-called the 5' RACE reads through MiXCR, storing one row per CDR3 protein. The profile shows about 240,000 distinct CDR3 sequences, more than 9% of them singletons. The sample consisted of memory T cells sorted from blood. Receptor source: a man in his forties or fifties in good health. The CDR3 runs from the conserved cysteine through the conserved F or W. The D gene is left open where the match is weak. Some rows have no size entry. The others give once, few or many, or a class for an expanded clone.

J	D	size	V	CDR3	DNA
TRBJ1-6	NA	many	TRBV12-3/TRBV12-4	CASSLTGFPNSPLHF	TGTGCCAGCAGTTTGACGGGTTTCCCGAATTCACCCCTCCACTTT
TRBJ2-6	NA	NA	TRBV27	CASSTLGATGANVLTF	TGTGCCAGCAGTACCCTCGGAGCGACTGGGGCCAACGTCCTGACTTTC
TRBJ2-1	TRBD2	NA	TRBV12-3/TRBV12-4	CASSPLGSGRGNEQFF	TGTGCCAGCAGTCCCCTAGGGAGCGGGAGGGGAAATGAGCAGTTCTTC
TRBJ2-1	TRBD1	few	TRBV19	CASSTGQGMGEQFF	TGTGCCAGTAGTACGGGACAGGGGATGGGTGAGCAGTTCTTC
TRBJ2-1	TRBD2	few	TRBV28	CASSLEELVPGLGFYNEQFF	TGTGCCAGCAGTCTCGAGGAGCTAGTACCGGGACTAGGGTTCTACAATGAGCAGTTCTTC
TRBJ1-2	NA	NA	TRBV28	CASISTVNYGYTF	TGTGCCAGCATCTCGACAGTTAACTATGGCTACACCTTC
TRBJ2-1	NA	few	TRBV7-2	CASSLVAGAGNEQFF	TGTGCCAGCAGCTTAGTGGCGGGGGCTGGAAATGAGCAGTTCTTC
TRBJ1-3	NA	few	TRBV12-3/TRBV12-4	CASSERRNTIYF	TGTGCCAGCAGCGAACGGAGGAACACCATATATTTT
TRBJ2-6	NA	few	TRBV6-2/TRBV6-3	CASSRHSGANVLTF	TGTGCCAGCTCTCGCCACTCTGGGGCCAACGTCCTGACTTTC
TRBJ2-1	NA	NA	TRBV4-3	CASSQRSGTTAEQFF	TGCGCCAGCAGCCAGCGATCCGGAACTACGGCAGAGCAGTTCTTC
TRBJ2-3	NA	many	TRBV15	CATSSLLRTESRNTQYF	TGTGCCACCAGCAGCCTACTAAGGACCGAATCGAGAAATACGCAGTATTTT
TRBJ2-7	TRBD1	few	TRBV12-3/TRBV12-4	CASSYDRVNYEQYF	TGTGCCAGCAGTTACGACAGGGTTAACTACGAGCAGTACTTC
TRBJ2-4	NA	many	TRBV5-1	CASSLGQAENIQYF	TGCGCCAGCAGCTTGGGACAGGCTGAGAACATTCAGTACTTC
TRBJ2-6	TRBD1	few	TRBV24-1	CATSDQTGVGANVLTF	TGTGCCACCAGTGACCAGACAGGGGTTGGGGCCAACGTCCTGACTTTC
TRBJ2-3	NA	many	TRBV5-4	CASSPDRNRADTQYF	TGTGCCAGCAGCCCTGATCGGAACAGGGCAGATACGCAGTATTTT
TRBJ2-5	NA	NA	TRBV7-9	CASSLWEETQYF	TGTGCCAGCAGCTTATGGGAAGAGACCCAGTACTTC
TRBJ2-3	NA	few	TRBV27	CASSLSVGGTQYF	TGTGCCAGCAGTTTATCTGTAGGGGGTACGCAGTATTTT
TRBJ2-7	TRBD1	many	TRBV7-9	CASSLANRGPLGEQYF	TGTGCCAGCAGCTTAGCTAACAGGGGCCCCCTGGGCGAGCAGTACTTC
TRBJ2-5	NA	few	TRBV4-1	CASSQDRASAQTQYF	TGCGCCAGCAGCCAAGATAGGGCTAGCGCCCAGACCCAGTACTTC
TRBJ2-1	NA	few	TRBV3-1	CASSQVNNYNEQFF	TGTGCCAGCAGCCAAGTAAACAACTACAATGAGCAGTTCTTC
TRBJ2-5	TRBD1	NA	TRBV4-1	CASSRIGTAQETQYF	TGCGCCAGCAGCCGTATTGGGACAGCCCAAGAGACCCAGTACTTC
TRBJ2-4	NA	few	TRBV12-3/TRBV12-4	CASSFWGRWDIQYF	TGTGCCAGCAGTTTTTGGGGGCGTTGGGACATTCAGTACTTC
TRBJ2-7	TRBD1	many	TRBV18	CASSPRGTGGVYEQYF	TGTGCCAGCTCACCACGGGGGACAGGGGGCGTTTACGAGCAGTACTTC
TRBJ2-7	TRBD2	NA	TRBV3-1	CASSQDRGLAGRGQYF	TGTGCCAGCAGCCAAGATCGAGGACTAGCGGGACGGGGGCAGTACTTC
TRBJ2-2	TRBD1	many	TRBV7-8	CASSLGQGSGELFF	TGTGCCAGCAGCTTGGGACAGGGATCCGGGGAGCTGTTTTTT
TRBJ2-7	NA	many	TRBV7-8	CASSFDSVSYEQYF	TGTGCCAGCAGCTTTGATAGCGTCTCCTACGAGCAGTACTTC
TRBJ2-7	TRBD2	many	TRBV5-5	CASSLTGGAYEQYF	TGTGCCAGCAGCTTGACGGGAGGGGCCTACGAGCAGTACTTC
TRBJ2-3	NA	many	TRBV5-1	CASSYDQGTDTQYF	TGCGCCAGCAGCTACGATCAGGGGACAGATACGCAGTATTTT
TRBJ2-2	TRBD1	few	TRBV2	CASREQGAGTGELFF	TGTGCCAGCAGAGAGCAGGGGGCGGGTACCGGGGAGCTGTTTTTT
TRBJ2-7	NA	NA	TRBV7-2	CASSSRGTANYEQYF	TGTGCCAGCAGCTCTAGAGGGACGGCGAATTACGAGCAGTACTTC
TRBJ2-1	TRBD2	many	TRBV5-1	CASSPGTSGGYNEQFF	TGCGCCAGCAGCCCGGGGACTAGCGGGGGGTACAATGAGCAGTTCTTC
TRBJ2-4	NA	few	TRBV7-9	CASSSRTDITGNIQYF	TGTGCCAGCAGCTCGCGGACAGACATAACGGGAAACATTCAGTACTTC
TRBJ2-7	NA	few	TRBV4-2	CASSQDTGPYEQYF	TGTGCCAGCAGCCAAGACACAGGGCCCTACGAGCAGTACTTC
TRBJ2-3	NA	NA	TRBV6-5	CASSYLSGTDTQYF	TGTGCCAGCAGTTACCTCTCGGGGACAGATACGCAGTATTTT
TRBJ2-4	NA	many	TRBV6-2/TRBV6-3	CASRLPGGDIQYF	TGTGCCAGCAGGCTACCTGGGGGTGACATTCAGTACTTC
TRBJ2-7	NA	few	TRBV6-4	CASSDPSRRGGAGEQYF	TGTGCCAGCAGTGACCCTAGCCGGAGGGGGGGCGCCGGCGAGCAGTACTTC
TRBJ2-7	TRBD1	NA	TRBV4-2	CASSQDITGGGEQYF	TGTGCCAGCAGCCAAGATATTACAGGGGGAGGCGAGCAGTACTTC
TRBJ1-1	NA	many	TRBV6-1	CASSEHEGTEAFF	TGTGCCAGCAGTGAACACGAGGGGACTGAAGCTTTCTTT
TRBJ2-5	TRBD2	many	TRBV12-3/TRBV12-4	CASSTGTSGGVGTQYF	TGTGCCAGCAGTACCGGGACTAGCGGGGGAGTTGGGACCCAGTACTTC
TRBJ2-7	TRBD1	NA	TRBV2	CASCRDRGFYEQYF	TGTGCCAGCTGCCGGGACAGGGGGTTCTACGAGCAGTACTTC
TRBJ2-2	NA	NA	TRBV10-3	CAISESGPNTGELFF	TGTGCCATCAGTGAGTCCGGACCGAACACCGGGGAGCTGTTTTTT
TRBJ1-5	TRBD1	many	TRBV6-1	CASSPRTGNSNQPQHF	TGTGCCAGCAGTCCAAGGACAGGAAATAGCAATCAGCCCCAGCATTTT
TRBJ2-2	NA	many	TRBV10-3	CAIRQTGELFF	TGTGCCATCAGACAGACCGGGGAGCTGTTTTTT
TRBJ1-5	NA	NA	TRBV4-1	CASSQGGPRWPQHF	TGCGCCAGCAGCCAAGGAGGGCCTAGGTGGCCCCAGCATTTT
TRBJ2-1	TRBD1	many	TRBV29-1	CSVIDRGNEQFF	TGCAGCGTCATAGACAGGGGCAATGAGCAGTTCTTC
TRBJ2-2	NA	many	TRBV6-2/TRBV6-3	CASKGSVPGELFF	TGTGCCAGCAAAGGGTCTGTACCCGGGGAGCTGTTTTTT
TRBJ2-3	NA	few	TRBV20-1	CSAIIPSTDTQYF	TGCAGTGCTATTATTCCTAGCACAGATACGCAGTATTTT
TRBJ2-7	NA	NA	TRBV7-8	CASRPKQVSSYEQYF	TGTGCCAGCAGGCCCAAACAGGTTTCATCCTACGAGCAGTACTTC
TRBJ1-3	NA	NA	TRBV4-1	CASSQERKLDTIYF	TGCGCCAGCAGCCAAGAGCGTAAACTAGACACCATATATTTT
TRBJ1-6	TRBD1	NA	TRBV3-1	CASSRVRDRASPLHF	TGTGCCAGCAGCAGAGTCCGGGACAGGGCTTCACCCCTCCACTTT
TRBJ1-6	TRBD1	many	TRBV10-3	CAISEGRTGVYNSPLHF	TGTGCCATCAGTGAGGGAAGGACAGGGGTCTATAATTCACCCCTCCACTTT
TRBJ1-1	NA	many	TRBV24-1	CATSGTGGNTEAFF	TGTGCCACCAGTGGGACGGGAGGGAACACTGAAGCTTTCTTT
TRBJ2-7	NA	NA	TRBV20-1	CSARDMSSYEQYF	TGCAGTGCTAGAGATATGTCCTCCTACGAGCAGTACTTC